The clone carrying this T cell receptor beta chain showed up just a few times. A library of TCRbeta sequences, prepared with unique molecular identifiers, was generated. MiXCR was run by TCRdb on the PCR reads, yielding one entry per CDR3 protein. The sample holds 500,000 to 600,000 distinct CDR3 sequences, about 30% seen once. The junction had 0 bases not matched to a gene; V was cut back by 4 bases and J by 3 bases. The CDR3 spans 11 residues. Germline CDR1 is SQVTM and CDR2 is ANQGSEA. These data come from a study of T-cell reconstitution after alpha-beta-depleted transplantation in children. This receptor was obtained from a human donor who donated a stem cell graft to a child with aplastic anemia. The chain uses TRBV29-1 and TRBJ2-7, with TRBD2 identical over 7 bases. Sequenced here: PBMCs from the stem cell graft donor, sampled from the stem cell graft. The CDR3 is CSVASGYEQYF. In DNA, the CDR3 is TGCAGCGTTGCTAGCGGCTACGAGCAGTACTTC.